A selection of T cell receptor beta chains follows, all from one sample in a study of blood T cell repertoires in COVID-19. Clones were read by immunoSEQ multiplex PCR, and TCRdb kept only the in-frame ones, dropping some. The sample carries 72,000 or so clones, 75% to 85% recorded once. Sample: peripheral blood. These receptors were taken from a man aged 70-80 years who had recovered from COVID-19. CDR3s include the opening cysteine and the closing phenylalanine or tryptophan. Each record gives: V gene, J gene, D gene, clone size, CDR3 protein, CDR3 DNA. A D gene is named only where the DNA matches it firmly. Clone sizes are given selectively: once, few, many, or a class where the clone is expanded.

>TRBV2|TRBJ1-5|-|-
CASSDGRGNQPQHF
TGTGCCAGCAGTGATGGCAGGGGTAATCAGCCCCAGCATTTT
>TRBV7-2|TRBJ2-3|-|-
CASSLGLRPDTQYF
TGTGCCAGCAGCTTAGGACTTCGTCCCGATACGCAGTATTTT
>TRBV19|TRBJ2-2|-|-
CASSVGTGELFF
TGTGCCAGTAGTGTCGGTACCGGGGAGCTGTTTTTT
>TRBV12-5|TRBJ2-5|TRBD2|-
CASGSPTSGGTGETQYF
TGTGCTAGTGGTTCGCCCACTAGCGGGGGGACAGGGGAGACCCAGTACTTC
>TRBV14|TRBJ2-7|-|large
CASSQAGNPYEQYF
TGTGCCAGCAGCCAGGCGGGTAATCCCTACGAGCAGTACTTC
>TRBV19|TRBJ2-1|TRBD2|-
CASKMGLAGPVEVQFF
TGTGCCAGTAAAATGGGACTAGCGGGCCCGGTTGAGGTGCAGTTCTTC
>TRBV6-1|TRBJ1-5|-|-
CASSEPQRPQHF
TGTGCCAGCAGTGAGCCACAGAGGCCCCAGCATTTT
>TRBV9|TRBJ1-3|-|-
CASSGLGPGNTIYF
TGTGCCAGCAGCGGATTGGGCCCTGGAAACACCATATATTTT
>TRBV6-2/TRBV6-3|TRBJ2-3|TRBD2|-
CASSYRGFSGSRTDTQYF
TGTGCCAGCAGTTACCGCGGTTTTAGCGGGAGCAGGACAGATACGCAGTATTTT
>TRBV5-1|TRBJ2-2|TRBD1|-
CASSGRDSYHTGELFF
TGCGCCAGCAGCGGCCGGGACAGCTATCACACCGGGGAGCTGTTTTTT
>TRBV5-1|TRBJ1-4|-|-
CASSSTGKTTNEKLFF
TGCGCCAGCAGCTCGACGGGAAAGACAACTAATGAAAAACTGTTTTTT
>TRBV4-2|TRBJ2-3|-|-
CASSHLSNTGTLSTDTQYF
TGTGCCAGCAGCCACCTATCGAATACGGGGACTCTCTCGACAGATACGCAGTATTTT
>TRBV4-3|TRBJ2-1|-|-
CASSQDTGSYNEQFF
TGCGCCAGCAGCCAAGATACTGGCTCCTACAATGAGCAGTTCTTC
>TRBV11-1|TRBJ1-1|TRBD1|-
CASSPGQGWTEAFF
TGTGCCAGCAGCCCCGGACAGGGCTGGACTGAAGCTTTCTTT
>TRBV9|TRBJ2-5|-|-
CASSSGLTGQETQYF
TGTGCCAGCAGCTCAGGGCTAACGGGTCAAGAGACCCAGTACTTC
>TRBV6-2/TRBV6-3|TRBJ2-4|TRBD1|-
CASSSLGDRAPKNIQYF
TGTGCCAGCAGTAGCCTGGGTGACAGGGCCCCGAAAAACATTCAGTACTTC
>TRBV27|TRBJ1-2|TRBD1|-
CASSGTGEYYGYTF
TGTGCCAGCAGTGGTACAGGGGAGTACTATGGCTACACCTTC
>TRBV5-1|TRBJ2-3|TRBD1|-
CASNDRGSTDTQYF
TGCGCCAGCAACGACAGGGGAAGCACAGATACGCAGTATTTT
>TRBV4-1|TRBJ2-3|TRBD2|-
CASSQNAAGGPGTDTQYF
TGCGCCAGCAGCCAAAATGCGGCGGGAGGGCCGGGCACAGATACGCAGTATTTT
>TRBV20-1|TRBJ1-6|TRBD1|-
CSATDRGSSPLHF
TGCAGTGCTACTGACAGGGGAAGTTCACCCCTCCACTTT
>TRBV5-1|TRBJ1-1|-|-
CASSLGPGQENTEAFF
TGCGCCAGCAGCTTAGGACCGGGACAAGAGAACACTGAAGCTTTCTTT
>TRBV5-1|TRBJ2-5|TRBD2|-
CASSPAGGPIQETQYF
TGCGCCAGCAGCCCAGCGGGAGGACCTATTCAAGAGACCCAGTACTTC
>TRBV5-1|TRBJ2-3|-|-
CASSFRGLSTDTQYF
TGCGCCAGCAGCTTTAGGGGCCTAAGCACAGATACGCAGTATTTT
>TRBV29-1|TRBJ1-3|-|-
CSVKGGSGNTIYF
TGCAGCGTCAAAGGAGGTTCTGGAAACACCATATATTTT
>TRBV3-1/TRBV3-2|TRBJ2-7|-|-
CASSQDLGPGDVYEQYF
TGTGCCAGCAGCCAAGACCTTGGCCCCGGGGATGTCTACGAGCAGTACTTC
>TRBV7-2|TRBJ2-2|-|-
CASSQFTGELFF
TGTGCCAGCAGCCAATTCACCGGGGAGCTGTTTTTT
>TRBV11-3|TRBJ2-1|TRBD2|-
CASSLDSRWGGSSYNEQFF
TGTGCCAGCAGCTTAGACTCGAGGTGGGGGGGGTCCTCCTACAATGAGCAGTTCTTC
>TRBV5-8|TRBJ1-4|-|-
CASSSERATNEKLFF
TGTGCCAGCAGTTCCGAGCGAGCAACTAATGAAAAACTGTTTTTT
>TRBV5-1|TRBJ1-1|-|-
CASSLAFGEAAEAFF
TGCGCCAGCAGCTTGGCCTTCGGGGAGGCTGCTGAAGCTTTCTTT
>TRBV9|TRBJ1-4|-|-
CASSVGQGTVQLFF
TGTGCCAGCAGCGTAGGTCAGGGGACGGTACAACTGTTTTTT
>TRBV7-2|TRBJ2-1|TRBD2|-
CASSFLAGGGLEQFF
TGTGCCAGCAGCTTCCTAGCGGGAGGGGGCCTTGAGCAGTTCTTC
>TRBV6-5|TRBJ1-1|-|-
CASTPNGWDTEAFF
TGTGCCAGCACTCCGAACGGGTGGGACACTGAAGCTTTCTTT
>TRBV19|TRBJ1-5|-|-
CASSPMGQGQPQHF
TGTGCCAGTAGTCCGATGGGCCAGGGACAGCCCCAGCATTTT
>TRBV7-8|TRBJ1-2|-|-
CASSPTARGPGYTF
TGTGCCAGCAGCCCTACCGCCAGGGGACCGGGCTACACCTTC
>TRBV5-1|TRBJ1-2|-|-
CASSLGGHKRGYTF
TGCGCCAGCAGCTTGGGCGGACACAAACGGGGCTACACCTTC
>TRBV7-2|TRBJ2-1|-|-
CASSLGGGGNEQFF
TGTGCCAGCAGCTTAGGAGGGGGGGGCAATGAGCAGTTCTTC
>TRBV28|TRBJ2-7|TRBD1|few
CASSSIKTGTSYEQYF
TGTGCCAGCAGTTCCATTAAGACAGGGACATCCTACGAGCAGTACTTC
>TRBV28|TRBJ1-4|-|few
CASRTNPHRGGRNEKLFF
TGTGCCAGCAGGACAAATCCCCATCGGGGGGGGCGGAATGAAAAACTGTTTTTT
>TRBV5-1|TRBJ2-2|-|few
CASGSRGADSYTGELFF
TGCGCCAGCGGATCCCGGGGGGCGGACAGTTACACCGGGGAGCTGTTTTTT
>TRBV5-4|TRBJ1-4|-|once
CASSLETGNNEKLFF
TGTGCCAGCAGCCTTGAAACAGGAAATAATGAAAAACTGTTTTTT
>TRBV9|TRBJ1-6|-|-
CASSGTGLTSSPLHF
TGTGCCAGCAGCGGTACAGGTCTGACAAGTTCACCCCTCCACTTT
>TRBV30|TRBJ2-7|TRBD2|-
CAWRQTSGISYEQYF
TGTGCCTGGAGGCAGACTAGCGGGATATCCTACGAGCAGTACTTC
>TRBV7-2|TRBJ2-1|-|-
CASSTAGTARGEQFF
TGTGCCAGCAGCACCGCGGGCACTGCACGGGGGGAGCAGTTCTTC
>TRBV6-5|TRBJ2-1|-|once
CASSYSRVVGEQFF
TGTGCCAGCAGTTACTCGAGAGTGGTCGGTGAGCAGTTCTTC
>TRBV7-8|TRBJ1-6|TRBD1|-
CASSLTGISYNSPLHF
TGTGCCAGCAGCTTGACAGGGATCTCCTATAATTCACCCCTCCACTTT
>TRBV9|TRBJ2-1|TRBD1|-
CASSPSGTGFYNEQFF
TGTGCCAGCAGCCCTTCCGGGACAGGGTTTTACAATGAGCAGTTCTTC
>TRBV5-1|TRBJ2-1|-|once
CASSLGLGNEQFF
TGCGCCAGCAGCTTGGGACTCGGGAATGAGCAGTTCTTC
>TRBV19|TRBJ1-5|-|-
CASSILGNQPQHF
TGTGCCAGTAGCATACTCGGCAATCAGCCCCAGCATTTT
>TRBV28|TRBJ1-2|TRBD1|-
CASRLSPRQGRYGYTF
TGTGCCAGCAGACTCTCCCCTAGACAGGGGAGATATGGCTACACCTTC
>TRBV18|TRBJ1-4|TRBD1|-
CASSPGTGPEEKLFF
TGTGCCAGCTCACCCGGGACAGGGCCAGAGGAAAAACTGTTTTTT
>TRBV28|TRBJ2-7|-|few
CASSQPGMEYEQYF
TGTGCCAGCAGTCAGCCGGGGATGGAGTACGAGCAGTACTTC
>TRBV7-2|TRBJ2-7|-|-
CASSLSRSYEQYF
TGTGCCAGCAGCTTAAGCAGGTCCTACGAGCAGTACTTC
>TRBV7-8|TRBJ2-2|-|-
CASSLASHTSTGELFF
TGTGCCAGCAGCTTAGCCTCCCACACGTCCACCGGGGAGCTGTTTTTT
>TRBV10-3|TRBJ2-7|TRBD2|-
CAISEGVSGTYEQYF
TGTGCCATCAGTGAAGGGGTTAGCGGGACCTACGAGCAGTACTTC
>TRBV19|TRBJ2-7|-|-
CASSPQGRGYEQYF
TGTGCCAGTAGTCCACAGGGTAGGGGCTACGAGCAGTACTTC
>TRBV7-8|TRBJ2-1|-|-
CASSGDNNEQFF
TGTGCCAGCAGCGGAGACAACAATGAGCAGTTCTTC
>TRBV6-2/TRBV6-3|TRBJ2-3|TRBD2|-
CASSYLAGGPTDTQYF
TGTGCCAGCAGTTACCTAGCGGGAGGGCCTACAGATACGCAGTATTTT